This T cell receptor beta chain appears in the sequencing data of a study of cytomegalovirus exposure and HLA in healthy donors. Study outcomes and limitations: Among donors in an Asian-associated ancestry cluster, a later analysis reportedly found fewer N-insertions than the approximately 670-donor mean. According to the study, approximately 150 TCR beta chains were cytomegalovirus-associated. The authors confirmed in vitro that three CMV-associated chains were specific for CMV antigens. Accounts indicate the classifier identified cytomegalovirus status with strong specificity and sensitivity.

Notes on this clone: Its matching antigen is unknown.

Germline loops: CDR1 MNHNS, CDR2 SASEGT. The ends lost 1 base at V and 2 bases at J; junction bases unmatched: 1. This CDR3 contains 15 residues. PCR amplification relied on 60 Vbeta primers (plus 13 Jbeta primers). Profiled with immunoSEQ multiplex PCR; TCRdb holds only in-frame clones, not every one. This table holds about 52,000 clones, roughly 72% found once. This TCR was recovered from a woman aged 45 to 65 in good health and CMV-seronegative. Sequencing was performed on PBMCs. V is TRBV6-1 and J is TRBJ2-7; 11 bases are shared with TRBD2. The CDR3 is CASSEGGLAAYEQYF. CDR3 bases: TGTGCCAGCAGTGAAGGGGGACTAGCGGCCTACGAGCAGTACTTC.